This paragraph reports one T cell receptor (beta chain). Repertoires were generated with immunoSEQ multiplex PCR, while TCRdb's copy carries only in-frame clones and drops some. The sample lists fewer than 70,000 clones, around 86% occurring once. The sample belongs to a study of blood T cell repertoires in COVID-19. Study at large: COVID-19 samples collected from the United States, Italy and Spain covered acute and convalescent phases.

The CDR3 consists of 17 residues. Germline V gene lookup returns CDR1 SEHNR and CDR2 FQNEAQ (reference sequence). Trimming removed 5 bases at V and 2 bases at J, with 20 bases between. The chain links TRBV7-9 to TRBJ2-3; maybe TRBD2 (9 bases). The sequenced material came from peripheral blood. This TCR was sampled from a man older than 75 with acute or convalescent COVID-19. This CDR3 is CASSQGAGGSPTDTQYF. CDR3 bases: TGTGCCAGCAGCCAGGGGGCGGGAGGGTCCCCCACAGATACGCAGTATTTT. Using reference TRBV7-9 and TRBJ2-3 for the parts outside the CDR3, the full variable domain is DTGVSQNPRHKITKRGQNVTFRCDPISEHNRLYWYRQTLGQGPEFLTYFQNEAQLEKSRLLSDRFSAERPKGSFSTLEIQRTEQGDSAMYLCASSQGAGGSPTDTQYFGPGTRLTVL.